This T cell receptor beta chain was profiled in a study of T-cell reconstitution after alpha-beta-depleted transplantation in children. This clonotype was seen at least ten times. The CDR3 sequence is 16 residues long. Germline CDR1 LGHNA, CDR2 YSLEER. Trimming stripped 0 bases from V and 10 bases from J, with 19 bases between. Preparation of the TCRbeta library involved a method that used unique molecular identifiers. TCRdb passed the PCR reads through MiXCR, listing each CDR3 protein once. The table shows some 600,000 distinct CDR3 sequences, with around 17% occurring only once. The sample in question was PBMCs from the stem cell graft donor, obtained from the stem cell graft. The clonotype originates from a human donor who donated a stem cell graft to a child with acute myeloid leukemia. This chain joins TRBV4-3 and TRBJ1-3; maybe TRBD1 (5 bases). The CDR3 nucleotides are TGCGCCAGCAGCCAAGATGTGGGCGGGGCAGGAAGGACCATATATTTT. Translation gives CASSQDVGGAGRTIYF.